This T cell receptor (beta chain) was captured in a study of CD8 T cells in Susac syndrome. When the RNA was reverse transcribed, random hexamers were used with an input of roughly 0.45 to 1 ug. TCR beta CDR3 was amplified by immunoSEQ multiplex PCR. This amplification extended across 54 Vbeta and 13 Jbeta segments. TCRdb independently ran MiXCR on the immunoSEQ multiplex PCR reads; one entry per CDR3 protein. Among 100,000 to 150,000 distinct CDR3 sequences listed, over 75% were seen once. The CDR3 is made up of 15 amino acids. The V and J ends lost 1 base and 0 bases respectively, with 7 bases between them. High-throughput TCR beta sequencing covered peripheral CD8+ and CD4+ T cells.

The source of this sequence is a human donor with multiple sclerosis. The chain employs TRBV12-3 or TRBV12-4 and TRBJ2-4, with no clear D. The sample consisted of CD8+ T cells from PBMCs. CDR3 region: CASSLGRSAKNIQYF. DNA for the CDR3: TGTGCCAGCAGTTTAGGTCGGTCAGCCAAAAACATTCAGTACTTC.